This passage covers 21 T cell receptor beta chains from one sample sequenced in a study of radiation and T cells in renal cell carcinoma. Libraries were prepared by immunoSEQ multiplex PCR; TCRdb keeps only in-frame clonotypes and omits some of them. The data show tens of thousands of clones, 86% seen once. Time point given: blood 2 weeks post-SBRT. Indicated treatment: 15 Gy SBRT to primary tumor, nephrectomy 4 weeks later. The material sequenced was blood, taken from a patient whose treatment included radiotherapy and nephrectomy. Receptors originate from a woman aged 50 to 65 with renal cell carcinoma.

The chain carries TRBV4-3 and TRBJ2-5; D is ambiguous. CDR1 is LGHNA and CDR2 is YSLEER in the germline V gene. The V gene lost 3 bases and the J gene lost 5 bases, with 16 bases spanning the gap. The CDR3 extends over 15 amino acids. The CDR3 reads CASSQNRTSGETQYF. For the CDR3, the DNA is TGCGCCAGCAGCCAGAATCGGACCTCCGGCGAGACCCAGTACTTC.

This clone was counted a single time. The chain couples TRBV10-1 to TRBJ2-2; TRBD1 matches 10 bases. Per the germline V gene, CDR1 is WNHNN and CDR2 is SYGVQD (reference sequence). This CDR3 is 16 amino acids long. V trimming: 6 bases; J trimming: 1 base; junction bases outside the gene matches: 5. This chain's CDR3 is CASSPGTGENTGELFF. For the CDR3, the DNA is TGCGCCAGCAGCCCCGGGACAGGGGAGAACACCGGGGAGCTGTTTTTT.

The rearrangement links TRBV19 to TRBJ1-5; D unclear. This CDR3 is 12 amino acids long. The V end lost 1 base, the J end lost 6 bases, and 4 bases lay between the germline ends. CDR1 is LNHDA and CDR2 is SQIVND in the germline V gene (reference sequence). DNA of the CDR3: TGTGCCAGTAGTATAGTTACTCAGCCCCAGCATTTT. Translation: CASSIVTQPQHF.

The gene calls are TRBV2 and TRBJ1-5; D gene unclear. Between the trimmed V and J ends, which lost 3 bases and 5 bases, there was a span of 8 bases. The germline CDR1 and CDR2 sequences are SNHLY and FYNNEI. The CDR3 spans 13 residues. Here the CDR3 reads CASSENAYQPQHF. CDR3 DNA: TGTGCCAGCAGTGAGAATGCTTATCAGCCCCAGCATTTT.

This clone was counted only a few times. V and J are TRBV30 and TRBJ2-7, with D possibly matching TRBD1 (5 bases). Per germline, CDR1 GTSNPN and CDR2 SVGIG (reference sequence). Trimming pared 4 bases from V and 3 bases from J, leaving 19 bases between. The CDR3 has 15 residues. The CDR3 loop reads CAWNHGQGVFYEQYF. DNA for the CDR3: TGTGCCTGGAACCATGGCCAGGGCGTCTTCTACGAGCAGTACTTC.

The gene calls are TRBV29-1 and TRBJ2-7, with 10 bases that match TRBD2. The V and J ends lost 7 bases and 2 bases, in that order; junction bases with no gene match: 14. CDR1 and CDR2 (germline): SQVTM, ANQGSEA. This CDR3 spans 16 amino acids. The CDR3 coding sequence is TGCAGCGCCCAGACCGGGACTAGCGTGAGCCCCTACGAGCAGTACTTC. Its protein is CSAQTGTSVSPYEQYF.

This chain links TRBV6-1 with TRBJ2-5, with unresolved D. Deletions cut 7 bases from V and 1 base from J, with 13 bases between. The CDR3 spans 14 residues. Germline V gives CDR1 MNHNS, CDR2 SASEGT. CDR3 sequence reads: CASTIGRTQETQYF. In nucleotides, the CDR3 is TGTGCCAGCACCATAGGTCGGACCCAAGAGACCCAGTACTTC.

The rearrangement uses TRBV7-2 and TRBJ2-7, with TRBD2 identical over 8 bases. The V segment lost 5 bases and the J segment 3 bases; nucleotides outside the gene matches: 12. The CDR3 spans 16 residues. Germline V lookup: CDR1 SGHTA, CDR2 FQGNSA. CDR3: CASSLTPTAGGYEQYF. The DNA for the CDR3 is TGTGCCAGCAGCCTAACCCCTACGGCGGGGGGCTACGAGCAGTACTTC.

The chain couples TRBV19 to TRBJ2-3, with D tentatively TRBD2 (5 bases). The CDR3 is made up of 16 amino acids. V shed 5 bases and J shed 1 base, with 16 bases lying between them. Germline CDR1 is LNHDA and CDR2 is SQIVND (reference sequence). CDR3 coding DNA: TGTGCCAGTAGTTTCGGACTGCAAAGGGGCACAGATACGCAGTATTTT. This encodes CASSFGLQRGTDTQYF.

The chain combines TRBV7-6 with TRBJ1-2; 12 bases are shared with TRBD1. The CDR3 is made up of 19 amino acids. V dropped 0 bases and J dropped 1; count of bases not matched to a gene: 9. Germline CDR1 SGHVS, CDR2 FNYEAQ. The CDR3 here is CASSLARPGTGGDNYGYTF. The CDR3 DNA reads TGTGCCAGCAGCTTAGCTCGTCCCGGGACAGGGGGCGATAACTATGGCTACACCTTC.

With regard to this clone: Other nucleotide sequences from this sample produce the same CDR3. The genes are TRBV11-2 and TRBJ1-1; 9 bases line up with TRBD1. J gave up 3 bases and V 4 bases, and 6 bases lay outside the gene matches. There are 15 residues in the CDR3. Germline CDR1 and CDR2: SGHAT and FQNNGV. The DNA of the CDR3 is TGTGCCAGCAGCTCCTCGGACAGGGGAGACACTGAAGCTTTCTTT. Its translation is CASSSSDRGDTEAFF. The complete variable domain, with remaining parts taken from reference TRBV11-2 and TRBJ1-1, reads EAGVAQSPRYKIIEKRQSVAFWCNPISGHATLYWYQQILGQGPKLLIQFQNNGVVDDSQLPKDRFSAERLKGVDSTLKIQPAKLEDSAVYLCASSSSDRGDTEAFFGQGTRLTVV.

The V call is TRBV7-2, the J call TRBJ1-5; D perhaps matches TRBD1 (5 bases). V lost 2 bases, J lost 1 base, and 18 bases lay in between. CDR1 SGHTA and CDR2 FQGNSA come from the germline V gene. The CDR3 runs to 18 residues. The DNA of the CDR3 is TGTGCCAGCAGCTTACCGAAACAGGACGTTCTCAGCAATCAGCCCCAGCATTTT. Translated: CASSLPKQDVLSNQPQHF.

The V gene is TRBV5-6, the J gene TRBJ2-1; 12 nucleotides align to TRBD1. V was clipped by 4 bases and J by 7 bases; unmatched bases: 6. Germline-derived CDR1 and CDR2 are SGHDT and YYEEEE. The CDR3 extends over 15 amino acids. CDR3 residues: CASSPGQGAGNEQFF. In DNA form, the CDR3 reads TGTGCCAGCAGCCCGGGACAGGGGGCGGGAAATGAGCAGTTCTTC.

The chain employs TRBV6-1 and TRBJ2-6; D unresolved. V was pared by 6 bases and J by 4 bases, with 13 bases between. There are 15 residues in the CDR3. Germline CDR1 MNHNS, CDR2 SASEGT. The CDR3 region is CASSDLLSGANVLTF. CDR3 nucleotides: TGTGCCAGCAGCGACCTTTTATCCGGGGCCAACGTCCTGACTTTC.

The chain links TRBV7-2 to TRBJ1-1; no clear D gene. Trimming took off 6 bases at V and 4 bases at J, with 18 bases between the two ends. CDR1 SGHTA and CDR2 FQGNSA come from the germline V gene. CDR3 length equals 15 residues. The CDR3 coding sequence is TGTGCCAGCAGTACCGTAGGAGGATGGGGCACTGAAGCTTTCTTT. Protein sequence: CASSTVGGWGTEAFF.

This chain connects TRBV6-1 to TRBJ1-1; D is uncertain. The CDR3 is 13 residues long. The germline CDR1 and CDR2 sequences are MNHNS and SASEGT. V dropped 3 bases and J dropped 3 bases, with 8 bases sitting between them. This CDR3 reads CASSEGIYTEAFF. In nucleotides, the CDR3 is TGTGCCAGCAGTGAGGGGATCTACACTGAAGCTTTCTTT.

The CDR3 protein is CASSAGLAGYEQFF. CDR3 nucleotide sequence: TGTGCCAGCAGCGCGGGACTAGCGGGATATGAGCAGTTCTTC. This chain uses TRBV7-2 with TRBJ2-1, with 13 positions matching TRBD2. Looked up from germline, CDR1 is SGHTA and CDR2 is FQGNSA. The junction had 3 bases not matched to a gene; V was cut back by 5 bases and J by 8 bases. This CDR3 has 14 amino acids.

Concerning this clone itself: Different DNA sequences within this sample yield the same CDR3. The chain is built from TRBV19 and TRBJ1-2; no definite D call. This CDR3 has 13 amino acids. Germline CDR1 reads LNHDA; CDR2 reads SQIVND (reference sequence). Between the trimmed V and J ends, which lost 0 bases and 5 bases, there was a span of 7 bases. CDR3 amino acids: CASSIDTEYGYTF. CDR3 nucleotides: TGTGCCAGTAGTATAGACACAGAGTATGGCTACACCTTC.

CDR3 amino acids: CASSFGGNTEAFF. The CDR3 DNA follows: TGTGCCAGCAGTTTTGGGGGGAACACTGAAGCTTTCTTT. This sequence joins TRBV27 and TRBJ1-1; D perhaps matches TRBD1 (5 bases). Germline assignment: CDR1 MNHEY and CDR2 SMNVEV (reference sequence). This CDR3 contains 13 residues. V gave up 3 bases and J gave up 1 base, with 6 bases separating them.

This clone has only a few counts. J is TRBJ1-6 and V is TRBV4-3; no clear D. The ends were cut back, 0 bases at V and 11 bases at J, with 8 bases in the middle. The CDR3 sequence is 13 residues long. CDR1 and CDR2 from the germline V gene are LGHNA and YSLEER. In nucleotides, the CDR3 is TGCGCCAGCAGCCAAGATCAGACTACACCCCTCCACTTT. It is translated as CASSQDQTTPLHF.

The chain couples TRBV4-3 to TRBJ2-7; 10 bases map to TRBD2. The CDR3 extends over 18 amino acids. The germline gives CDR1 LGHNA, CDR2 YSLEER. V was clipped by 3 bases and J by 7 bases; unmatched bases: 18. The CDR3 loop is CASSHRQFRTSGSLEQYF. The CDR3 nucleotides are TGCGCCAGCAGCCACAGACAGTTCAGGACTAGCGGATCCTTGGAGCAGTACTTC.